The table lists the clone carrying this T cell receptor beta chain with many counts. The antigen remains undetermined. This specimen belongs to a study of T-cell reconstitution after alpha-beta-depleted transplantation in children. Trimming cost V 4 bases and J 7 bases; bases outside gene matches: 5. The CDR3 totals 15 residues. From germline, CDR1 is SGDLS and CDR2 YYNGEE. Unique molecular identifiers were used in preparing the TCRbeta library. TCRdb reprocessed the PCR reads with MiXCR, giving one entry per CDR3 protein. The data contain 480,000 or so distinct CDR3 sequences, over 9.5% of them singletons. Findings and limits, study-wide: T-cell numbers and diversity one year post-transplant derived largely from freshly generated T cells. Expanded clones from the graft, numbering several hundred, reportedly supplied alpha-beta T cells about two months after transplant.

Sequenced here: PBMCs, sampled before TCRalphabeta/CD19-depleted stem cell transplant. The chain links TRBV9 to TRBJ1-4; 12 nucleotides agree with TRBD1. The TCR originated in a child under 10 years old with inherited bone marrow failure, due to receive a stem cell transplant. CDR3 residues: CASSYGTGGIEKLFF. CDR3 nucleotides: TGTGCCAGCAGCTATGGGACAGGGGGCATTGAAAAACTGTTTTTT.